The rows below give T cell receptor beta chains drawn from one sample of a study of blood T cell repertoires in COVID-19. Some clones are missing from TCRdb's copy, which holds only in-frame ones; the method was immunoSEQ multiplex PCR. The data contain 120,000 or so clones, 70% to 80% of them singletons. Sequencing input: peripheral blood. These receptors all come from a man aged 45-60 years with acute or convalescent COVID-19. The CDR3 runs from the conserved cysteine through the conserved F or W. The D gene is left open where the match is weak.

v_gene	d_gene	j_gene	CDR3aa	CDR3nt
TRBV9	TRBD2	TRBJ2-1	CASSVGLAGVNEQFF	TGTGCCAGCAGCGTAGGACTAGCGGGAGTAAATGAGCAGTTCTTC
TRBV27	-	TRBJ2-5	CASRLIYQETQYF	TGTGCCAGCAGATTAATCTATCAAGAGACCCAGTACTTC
TRBV6-6	TRBD2	TRBJ2-7	CAGGTGLAGSYEQYF	TGTGCCGGGGGAACGGGACTAGCGGGATCCTACGAGCAGTACTTC
TRBV5-1	-	TRBJ1-3	CASSLGGNSGNTIYF	TGCGCCAGCAGCTTGGGAGGGAACTCTGGAAACACCATATATTTT
TRBV19	-	TRBJ1-2	CASSIQRSNYGYTF	TGTGCCAGTAGTATCCAACGGTCAAACTATGGCTACACCTTC
TRBV19	TRBD1	TRBJ1-5	CASRIDRDNQPQHF	TGTGCCAGTAGGATTGACAGGGATAATCAGCCCCAGCATTTT
TRBV27	TRBD1	TRBJ1-3	CASRGQGGNTIYF	TGTGCCAGCAGAGGACAGGGGGGAAACACCATATATTTT
TRBV6-4	TRBD2	TRBJ2-7	CASKDLLAGEYEQYF	TGTGCCAGCAAAGATCTGCTAGCGGGGGAATACGAGCAGTACTTC
TRBV9	TRBD1	TRBJ2-5	CASSVEGQGMEETQYF	TGTGCCAGCAGCGTAGAGGGACAGGGAATGGAAGAGACCCAGTACTTC
TRBV10-3	-	TRBJ1-5	CAIRFQEGQPQHF	TGTGCCATCAGATTTCAGGAGGGACAGCCCCAGCATTTT